This T cell receptor beta chain was sequenced during a study of blood T cell repertoires in COVID-19. Original data processing: Estimation of nucleated cell counts was performed using reference gene primer amplification. Clones were read by immunoSEQ multiplex PCR, and TCRdb kept only the in-frame ones, dropping some. The V and J calls and clone size come from that table; D and trimming were worked out from the DNA. The table includes more than 300,000 clones, more than 90% detected once. The CDR3 consists of 14 residues. The V gene's germline CDR1 is LGHNA and CDR2 YNFKEQ. Trimming removed 1 base from V and 8 bases from J; junction bases left unmatched: 5. Cohorts were based on clinical histories the participants reported. Symptom resolution, clearance, or two negative PCRs marked donors in Cohort 3 as recovered.

Sequenced material: PBMCs or T cells enriched from blood (not recorded which). This TCR was sampled from a woman in her 30s who had recovered from COVID-19. The V and J genes are TRBV4-2 and TRBJ1-2; 9 bases fit TRBD1. The CDR3 nucleotides read TGTGCCAGCAGCCAAGGACAGGGGGTTAGCGGCTACACCTTC. This encodes CASSQGQGVSGYTF.